These 32 T cell receptor beta chains originate from one sample sequenced in a study of T and B cells in COVID-19 patients. TRB rearrangements were amplified by multiplex PCR with BIOMED2 TRB-A/B primers. TCRdb independently ran MiXCR on the multiplex PCR reads; one entry per CDR3 protein. The data contain fewer than 15,000 distinct CDR3 sequences, roughly 27% of them seen just once; the ten biggest clones take up about 4%. Blood genomic DNA input for TRB amplification was 250-500 ng. The sequenced sample consisted of blood. These receptors were obtained from a human donor who had recovered from COVID-19.

This clonotype ranks as medium-sized. The chain combines TRBV27 with TRBJ2-2; D is unclear. V was pared by 2 bases and J by 2 bases, with 0 bases between. Germline CDR1 reads MNHEY; CDR2 reads SMNVEV (reference sequence). The CDR3 is 12 residues long. Here the CDR3 reads CASSLNTGELFF. CDR3 in DNA: TGTGCCAGCAGTTTAAACACCGGGGAGCTGTTTTTT.

This chain uses TRBV5-4 with TRBJ1-1, with D uncertain. There are 16 residues in the CDR3. In germline, CDR1 is SGHNT, CDR2 YYREEE (reference sequence). Trimming cost V 0 bases and J 2 bases, with 14 bases left between them. CDR3 nucleotide sequence: TGTGCCAGCAGCTTGGGGGGAGTTGGGTCAAACACTGAAGCTTTCTTT. Translation gives CASSLGGVGSNTEAFF.

This clonotype was recorded at least ten times. This sequence joins TRBV6-4 and TRBJ2-3, with 8 bases matching TRBD2. CDR3 size: 15 residues. J was trimmed by 2 bases and V by 5 bases; bases with no gene match: 6. The germline CDR1 and CDR2 sequences are MRHNA and SNTAGT. The CDR3 here is CASSPGLASTDTQYF. CDR3 DNA sequence: TGTGCCAGCAGTCCAGGACTAGCATCCACAGATACGCAGTATTTT.

This clonotype ranks as medium-sized (0.01 to 0.1%). This chain connects TRBV29-1 to TRBJ1-5; D gene uncertain. The CDR3 consists of 14 residues. Trimming took 4 bases from V and 0 from J, leaving 10 bases between them. Per germline, CDR1 SQVTM and CDR2 ANQGSEA. The CDR3 DNA reads TGCAGCGTTGCGAAAGGTTTTAGCAATCAGCCCCAGCATTTT. Protein product: CSVAKGFSNQPQHF.

Within the sample, this clonotype is medium-sized. The chain recombines TRBV19 with TRBJ2-3, with 7 positions matching TRBD2. Germline V gives CDR1 LNHDA, CDR2 SQIVND (reference sequence). Germline trimming cut 7 bases from V and 2 bases from J; bases unmatched to any gene: 9. This CDR3 has 15 residues. The chain's CDR3 is CASNMDERDTDTQYF. The CDR3 region has the DNA TGTGCCAGTAATATGGACGAGCGGGACACAGATACGCAGTATTTT.

Within the sample, this clonotype is medium-sized. J is TRBJ1-6 and V is TRBV19; 10 bases align to TRBD1. The CDR3 consists of 13 residues. V shed 9 bases and J 7 bases; nucleotides not matched to a gene: 3. The germline gives CDR1 LNHDA, CDR2 SQIVND (reference sequence). The CDR3 sequence is CASGTGENSPLHF. The CDR3 DNA reads TGTGCCAGCGGGACAGGGGAAAATTCACCCCTCCACTTT.

The rearrangement joins TRBV12-3 or TRBV12-4 to TRBJ2-7; D assignment may be TRBD1 or TRBD2 (6 bases each). CDR3 length equals 15 residues. Trimming shortened V by 3 bases and J by 3 bases, and 15 bases separated the two germline ends. CDR3 loop: CASSFGGPSFYEQYF. The CDR3 nucleotides are TGTGCCAGCAGTTTTGGGGGGCCGAGTTTCTACGAGCAGTACTTC.

Judged by abundance, this clonotype is medium-sized (0.01 to 0.1%). This chain links TRBV19 with TRBJ1-5, with 8 bases that match TRBD1. The CDR3 length is 15 residues. Germline V gene sequence: CDR1 LNHDA, CDR2 SQIVND (reference sequence). Trimming took 6 bases from V and 4 from J; bases not matched to a gene: 8. Here the CDR3 reads CASSQDRVFNQPQHF. The CDR3 nucleotides read TGTGCCAGTAGCCAGGACAGGGTGTTTAATCAGCCCCAGCATTTT.

The V gene is TRBV19, the J gene TRBJ1-5, with 8 bases that match TRBD1. V trimming: 5 bases; J trimming: 6 bases; junction bases outside the gene matches: 15. The CDR3 consists of 17 residues. Germline V lookup: CDR1 LNHDA, CDR2 SQIVND (reference sequence). This CDR3 reads CASSLFNRDRRGQPQHF. The CDR3 bases are TGTGCCAGTAGTCTCTTCAACCGGGACAGGCGAGGTCAGCCCCAGCATTTT.

The rearrangement joins TRBV7-2 to TRBJ2-1; TRBD2 matches 13 bases. Germline CDR1 reads SGHTA; CDR2 reads FQGNSA. The CDR3 is made up of 15 amino acids. V was clipped by 6 bases and J by 6 bases; unmatched bases: 5. The CDR3 protein is CASSLLAGGPNEQFF. CDR3 nucleotide sequence: TGTGCCAGCAGTTTACTAGCGGGAGGGCCCAATGAGCAGTTCTTC.

The chain links TRBV2 to TRBJ1-1; 9 bases agree with TRBD1. With 7 bases clipped from V and 6 bases from J, the junction kept 12 bases outside the gene matches. The CDR3 sequence is 15 residues long. Germline-derived CDR1 and CDR2 are SNHLY and FYNNEI. The chain's CDR3 is CASKMPGQGPAEAFF. CDR3 sequence (DNA): TGTGCCAGCAAAATGCCTGGACAGGGGCCGGCTGAAGCTTTCTTT.

This clonotype was counted many times. CDR3 amino acids: CASSPQHRGQETQYF. CDR3 in DNA: TGTGCCAGCTCACCACAGCACAGGGGACAAGAGACCCAGTACTTC. The chain employs TRBV18 and TRBJ2-5, with 7 bases that match TRBD1. Trimming cost V 1 base and J 2 bases; bases outside gene matches: 4. CDR3 length: 15 amino acids. Germline V gives CDR1 KGHSH, CDR2 LQKENI.

The CDR3 sequence: CASSYRETDTQYF. The CDR3 DNA sequence: TGTGCCAGCAGTTATCGGGAGACAGATACGCAGTATTTT. The chain couples TRBV6-6 to TRBJ2-3, with D maybe TRBD2 (6 bases). The V and J ends lost 3 bases and 3 bases respectively, with 7 bases between them. The CDR3 spans 13 residues. Per germline, CDR1 MNHNY and CDR2 SVGAGI (reference sequence).

Sample share makes this clonotype medium-sized. The chain combines TRBV11-1 with TRBJ2-7; the match to TRBD1 covers 12 bases. CDR1 is SGHAT, CDR2 FQDESV, per germline (reference sequence). The V gene end was trimmed by 4 bases and the J gene end by 5 bases; junction bases not matched to a gene: 12. CDR3 length: 17 amino acids. CDR3 protein: CASSYRIPGQGANEQYF. The DNA for the CDR3 is TGTGCCAGCAGCTACCGTATTCCGGGACAGGGGGCCAACGAGCAGTACTTC.

This clonotype was counted at least ten times. CDR3 region: CASSPRDRGATNEKLFF. The CDR3 nucleotides are TGTGCCAGCTCACCAAGGGACCGCGGCGCAACTAATGAAAAACTGTTTTTT. The V gene is TRBV18, the J gene TRBJ1-4, with D perhaps TRBD1 (5 bases). Germline V gene lookup returns CDR1 KGHSH and CDR2 LQKENI. This CDR3 has 17 residues. The ends were cut back, 2 bases at V and 0 bases at J, with 13 bases in the middle.

This clonotype is judged medium-sized. The rearrangement links TRBV5-4 to TRBJ1-4; TRBD1 aligns across 9 bases. The trim removed 0 bases at V and 5 bases at J, leaving 5 bases unmatched. The germline V gene encodes CDR1 SGHNT and CDR2 YYREEE (reference sequence). The CDR3 is 16 residues long. CDR3 sequence (DNA): TGTGCCAGCAGCTTGGCCTCCGGGACAGGGAATGAAAAACTGTTTTTT. This translates into CASSLASGTGNEKLFF.

This clonotype was picked up a small number of times. This rearrangement joins TRBV12-3 or TRBV12-4 to TRBJ1-5, with no clear D. Between the trimmed V and J ends, which lost 3 bases and 2 bases, there was a span of 8 bases. This CDR3 region has 14 residues. The CDR3 here is CASSFGPGNQPQHF. The CDR3 coding sequence is TGTGCCAGCAGTTTTGGACCAGGCAATCAGCCCCAGCATTTT.

This clonotype was seen only a few times. This chain connects TRBV7-9 to TRBJ2-1; TRBD2 agrees at 8 bases. Per the germline V gene, CDR1 is SEHNR and CDR2 is FQNEAQ (reference sequence). The CDR3 has 16 residues. V was clipped by 5 bases and J by 0 bases; unmatched bases: 6. As DNA, the CDR3 is TGTGCCAGCAGCCCACGGGGGGGGAGCTCCTACAATGAGCAGTTCTTC. Protein: CASSPRGGSSYNEQFF.

At least ten counts were recorded for this clonotype. This chain links TRBV5-6 with TRBJ2-4; D is uncertain. CDR1 and CDR2 (germline): SGHDT, YYEEEE. CDR3 length equals 13 residues. V was shortened by 1 base and J by 7 bases, with 9 bases between the two germline ends. CDR3 nucleotide sequence: TGTGCCAGCAGCTTGAGAGTGGATAACATTCAGTACTTC. This codes for CASSLRVDNIQYF.

The chain has TRBV12-3 or TRBV12-4 and TRBJ1-2, with TRBD1 identical over 8 bases. J gave up 5 bases and V 11 bases, and 13 bases lay outside the gene matches. The CDR3 is 14 residues long. This CDR3 reads CARGRGQGLYGYTF. The CDR3 nucleotides read TGTGCCCGCGGGCGCGGACAGGGCCTTTATGGCTACACCTTC.

The CDR3 DNA follows: TGCAGTGCTAATGGGGGGTCCGGCGAGCAGTACTTC. This sequence encodes CSANGGSGEQYF. The chain couples TRBV20-1 to TRBJ2-7, with a weak D call TRBD2 (6 bases). The CDR3 spans 12 residues. Trimming shortened V by 4 bases and J by 6 bases, and 13 bases separated the two germline ends. CDR1 is DFQATT, CDR2 SNEGSKA, per germline (reference sequence).

There are many counts of this clonotype. The rearrangement joins TRBV7-6 to TRBJ2-1; TRBD2 agrees at 9 bases. The CDR3 sequence is 16 residues long. In germline, CDR1 is SGHVS, CDR2 FNYEAQ. V was clipped by 2 bases and J by 6 bases; unmatched bases: 8. CDR3 nucleotide sequence: TGTGCCAGCAGCTTAACTGGCGGGAGGGCCCTCAATGAGCAGTTCTTC. It yields the protein CASSLTGGRALNEQFF.

By sample share, this clonotype is medium-sized. The chain has TRBV7-6 and TRBJ2-2, with D unclear. The germline V gene encodes CDR1 SGHVS and CDR2 FNYEAQ. The ends were cut back, 2 bases at V and 2 bases at J, with 3 bases in the middle. This CDR3 region has 13 residues. The DNA of the CDR3 is TGTGCCAGCAGCTTAATAAACACCGGGGAGCTGTTTTTT. Translated: CASSLINTGELFF. Based on the CDR3 plus reference TRBV7-6 and TRBJ2-2, the full variable domain is GAGVSQSPRYKVTKRGQDVALRCDPISGHVSLYWYRQALGQGPEFLTYFNYEAQQDKSGLPNDRFSAERPEGSISTLTIQRTEQRDSAMYRCASSLINTGELFFGEGSRLTVL.

This clonotype is labeled medium-sized. This chain uses TRBV13 with TRBJ2-3, with 12 bases identical to TRBD2. Germline V gene data show CDR1 as PRHDT and CDR2 as FYEKMQ (reference sequence). J lost 1 base, V lost 4 bases, and 12 bases had no gene match. CDR3 length: 19 amino acids. The CDR3 loop reads CASSWESSGRVWGTDTQYF. As DNA, the CDR3 is TGTGCCAGCAGCTGGGAGTCTAGCGGGAGGGTCTGGGGCACAGATACGCAGTATTTT.

This clonotype was observed at least ten times. Its ends do not fully match the called genes, so a read error is possible. This chain links TRBV13 with TRBJ2-5; D tentatively fits TRBD1 or TRBD2 (5 bases each). This CDR3 has 14 amino acids. CDR1 and CDR2 from the germline V gene are PRHDT and FYEKMQ (reference sequence). The DNA of the CDR3 is TGTGCCAGCAGCTTAGGCCCCCCATCTGGGACCCCCCACTTC. It is translated as CASSLGPPSGTPHF. Combining the CDR3 with reference TRBV13 and TRBJ2-5 gives the whole variable domain AAGVIQSPRHLIKEKRETATLKCYPIPRHDTVYWYQQGPGQDPQFLISFYEKMQSDKGSIPDRFSAQQFSDYHSELNMSSLELGDSALYFCASSLGPPSGTPHFGPGTRLLVL.

This chain uses TRBV27 with TRBJ2-5; the D gene could be TRBD1 or TRBD2 (5 bases each). Germline V CDR1 and CDR2: MNHEY, SMNVEV (reference sequence). V lost 4 bases and J lost 7, with 16 bases in between. The CDR3 covers 14 residues. This chain's CDR3 is CASSYSRGSGTQYF. As DNA, the CDR3 is TGTGCCAGCAGTTACTCGAGGGGCAGCGGGACCCAGTACTTC.

The rearrangement uses TRBV20-1 and TRBJ1-5, with unresolved D. The CDR3 is 14 residues long. V lost 3 bases, J lost 1 base, and 10 bases lay in between. The V gene's germline CDR1 is DFQATT and CDR2 SNEGSKA (reference sequence). The CDR3 bases are TGCAGTGCTAGCGCCGGAATGAGCAATCAGCCCCAGCATTTT. This encodes CSASAGMSNQPQHF.

At least ten counts were recorded for this clonotype. The rearrangement joins TRBV5-4 to TRBJ2-6; D is ambiguous. The germline CDR1 and CDR2 sequences are SGHNT and YYREEE (reference sequence). The CDR3 is made up of 16 amino acids. Trimming pared 2 bases from V and 0 bases from J, leaving 9 bases between. CDR3 loop: CASSFPGDSGANVLTF. DNA for the CDR3: TGTGCCAGCAGCTTCCCCGGTGACTCTGGGGCCAACGTCCTGACTTTC. The variable domain in full, completed from reference TRBV5-4 and TRBJ2-6, reads ETGVTQSPTHLIKTRGQQVTLRCSSQSGHNTVSWYQQALGQGPQFIFQYYREEENGRGNFPPRFSGLQFPNYSSELNVNALELDDSALYLCASSFPGDSGANVLTFGAGSRLTVL.

This clonotype is labeled as medium-sized. The chain joins TRBV30 to TRBJ1-6, with 9 bases lining up with TRBD1. Trimming at V came to 5 bases and at J to 7 bases, leaving 9 bases not matched to a gene. Germline loops: CDR1 GTSNPN, CDR2 SVGIG (reference sequence). The CDR3 length is 15 residues. CDR3: CAWGLMDRGNSPLHF. CDR3 coding DNA: TGTGCCTGGGGCCTAATGGACAGGGGCAATTCACCCCTCCACTTT. Full variable domain (rest looked up from reference TRBV30 and TRBJ1-6): SQTIHQWPATLVQPVGSPLSLECTVEGTSNPNLYWYRQAAGRGLQLLFYSVGIGQISSEVPQNLSASRPQDRQFILSSKKLLLSDSGFYLCAWGLMDRGNSPLHFGNGTRLTVT.

Concerning this clonotype itself: The junction shows a germline mismatch at one end, possibly a read error. The chain is built from TRBV4-2 and TRBJ1-6; no definite D call. Germline V lookup: CDR1 LGHNA, CDR2 YNFKEQ. This CDR3 has 17 residues. CDR3 loop: CASSQRNSRGLGSPLHF. DNA of the CDR3: TGCGCCAGCAGCCAAAGGAACAGCCGTGGACTGGGGTCACCCCTCCACTTT.

This chain uses TRBV7-9 with TRBJ2-3; 8 bases line up with TRBD2. Germline CDR1 and CDR2: SEHNR and FQNEAQ (reference sequence). J lost 5 bases, V lost 7 bases, and 8 bases had no gene match. The CDR3 is 14 amino acids. The CDR3 nucleotides are TGTGCCAGCAAGGGGCGGGAGGTAAAAGATACGCAGTATTTT. Protein product: CASKGREVKDTQYF.

The chain recombines TRBV27 with TRBJ1-1; perhaps TRBD1 as D (6 bases). This CDR3 contains 14 residues. V was clipped by 8 bases and J by 0 bases, with 13 bases between them. CDR1 and CDR2 from the germline V gene are MNHEY and SMNVEV (reference sequence). The DNA of the CDR3 is TGTGCCAGCCCCATCGACAGGATGAACACTGAAGCTTTCTTT. It translates to CASPIDRMNTEAFF.